Sequencing of this TCR beta chain was carried out in a study of blood T cell repertoires in COVID-19. Study in general: There were acute and convalescent COVID-19 samples, and they came from the United States, Italy and Spain. PBMCs, B-cell-depleted T cells, or T cells provided the cDNA or gDNA that made up the material.

This CDR3 contains 16 residues. In the original workflow: Estimation of nucleated cell counts was performed using reference gene primer amplification. Profiling relied on immunoSEQ multiplex PCR, and the TCRdb table lists in-frame clones only, not all of them. The V and J calls and the clone size are those of that table, but D and trimming were determined from the DNA. The sample yields tens of thousands of clones, about four fifths seen once. This clonotype was sampled from a middle-aged man with active or convalescent COVID-19. What was sequenced was peripheral blood. This sequence joins TRBV21-1 and TRBJ2-1; the D segment call TRBD1 is taken from the table without a DNA check. TRBV21-1 is a recognized pseudogene. The CDR3 DNA is TGTGCCAGCAGCAAATACGGGACAGGGGTATACAATGAGCAGTTCTTC. Translated, it gives CASSKYGTGVYNEQFF.